Listed below are T cell receptor beta chains from one sample, sequenced in a study of cytomegalovirus exposure and HLA in healthy donors. Here immunoSEQ multiplex PCR was the method, and the copy in TCRdb shows in-frame clones only, minus some. In the table there are some 96,000 clones, around three quarters of which are singletons. The sequenced sample was PBMCs. These receptors were obtained from a man aged 35-49 years in good health and CMV-seronegative. The CDR3 runs from the conserved cysteine through the conserved F or W. The D gene is left open where the match is weak. Part of the rows lack a size; the others show once, few, many or a class for expanded clones.

CDR3aa: CATSDLGRGGHNEQFF
CDR3nt: TGTGCCACCAGCGACCTTGGGCGGGGGGGCCACAATGAGCAGTTCTTC
d_gene: TRBD2
v_gene: TRBV15
j_gene: TRBJ2-1
abundance: .

CDR3aa: CASSVGRVSDGYTF
CDR3nt: TGTGCCAGCAGTGTCGGGAGAGTCTCTGATGGCTACACCTTC
d_gene: .
v_gene: TRBV27
j_gene: TRBJ1-2
abundance: few

CDR3aa: CASSFTGFRNQPQHF
CDR3nt: TGTGCCAGTAGCTTCACAGGGTTTCGCAATCAGCCCCAGCATTTT
d_gene: .
v_gene: TRBV19
j_gene: TRBJ1-5
abundance: few

CDR3aa: CAWSVHSAGNTIYF
CDR3nt: TGTGCCTGGAGTGTACACAGTGCGGGGAACACCATATATTTT
d_gene: .
v_gene: TRBV30
j_gene: TRBJ1-3
abundance: once

CDR3aa: CASSTGTDTQYF
CDR3nt: TGTGCCAGTAGCACGGGCACAGATACGCAGTATTTT
d_gene: .
v_gene: TRBV19
j_gene: TRBJ2-3
abundance: once

CDR3aa: CASSRGQKETQYF
CDR3nt: TGTGCCAGCAGCCGAGGACAGAAAGAGACCCAGTACTTC
d_gene: .
v_gene: TRBV11-2
j_gene: TRBJ2-5
abundance: .

CDR3aa: CASSSGQAGSTNEKLFF
CDR3nt: TGTGCCAGTAGTAGCGGACAGGCAGGATCAACTAATGAAAAACTGTTTTTT
d_gene: TRBD1
v_gene: TRBV19
j_gene: TRBJ1-4
abundance: .

CDR3aa: CASCVQGLQNEKLFF
CDR3nt: TGTGCCAGCTGCGTACAGGGCCTCCAAAATGAAAAACTGTTTTTT
d_gene: .
v_gene: TRBV7-9
j_gene: TRBJ1-4
abundance: .

CDR3aa: CASSRLSGSWETQYF
CDR3nt: TGTGCCAGCAGCAGACTAAGCGGGAGTTGGGAGACCCAGTACTTC
d_gene: TRBD2
v_gene: TRBV7-2
j_gene: TRBJ2-5
abundance: .

CDR3aa: CASSPRRGDTQYF
CDR3nt: TGTGCCAGCAGCCCTCGCCGGGGGGATACGCAGTATTTT
d_gene: .
v_gene: TRBV27
j_gene: TRBJ2-3
abundance: .

CDR3aa: CASSSPGTGGEQYF
CDR3nt: TGTGCCAGCAGCTCCCCCGGGACAGGAGGGGAGCAGTACTTC
d_gene: TRBD1
v_gene: TRBV7-6
j_gene: TRBJ2-7
abundance: .

CDR3aa: CASSFPFWSKNEKLFF
CDR3nt: TGTGCCAGCAGCTTCCCCTTTTGGAGCAAAAATGAAAAACTGTTTTTT
d_gene: .
v_gene: TRBV28
j_gene: TRBJ1-4
abundance: .

CDR3aa: CASSQGQGGETQYF
CDR3nt: TGCGCCAGCAGCCAAGGCCAGGGTGGAGAGACCCAGTACTTC
d_gene: .
v_gene: TRBV4-1
j_gene: TRBJ2-5
abundance: .

CDR3aa: CASSHRLAGGTDTQYF
CDR3nt: TGCGCCAGCAGCCACCGACTAGCGGGGGGCACAGATACGCAGTATTTT
d_gene: TRBD2
v_gene: TRBV4-3
j_gene: TRBJ2-3
abundance: .

CDR3aa: CASSPHRTSGSTGELFF
CDR3nt: TGTGCCAGCAGCCCCCATAGGACTAGCGGGAGCACCGGGGAGCTGTTTTTT
d_gene: TRBD2
v_gene: TRBV14
j_gene: TRBJ2-2
abundance: once

CDR3aa: CASSQDDRYYEQYF
CDR3nt: TGCGCCAGCAGCCAAGATGACAGGTACTACGAGCAGTACTTC
d_gene: .
v_gene: TRBV4-1
j_gene: TRBJ2-7
abundance: once

CDR3aa: CASSYLPQETGELFF
CDR3nt: TGTGCCAGCAGTTACCTACCACAGGAGACCGGGGAGCTGTTTTTT
d_gene: .
v_gene: TRBV6-5
j_gene: TRBJ2-2
abundance: once

CDR3aa: CATSRGSGEDTEAFF
CDR3nt: TGTGCCACCAGCAGAGGATCGGGGGAGGACACTGAAGCTTTCTTT
d_gene: .
v_gene: TRBV15
j_gene: TRBJ1-1
abundance: .

CDR3aa: CASSPRVSGGWEQYF
CDR3nt: TGTGCCAGCAGCCCTCGGGTTAGCGGGGGGTGGGAGCAGTACTTC
d_gene: TRBD2
v_gene: TRBV9
j_gene: TRBJ2-7
abundance: .

CDR3aa: CASSYPGRSGNTIYF
CDR3nt: TGTGCCAGCAGTTACCCCGGGAGGTCTGGAAACACCATATATTTT
d_gene: .
v_gene: TRBV7-9
j_gene: TRBJ1-3
abundance: .

CDR3aa: CASSLAHPLGNSPLHF
CDR3nt: TGTGCCAGCAGCTTAGCGCACCCACTAGGCAATTCACCCCTCCACTTT
d_gene: .
v_gene: TRBV7-9
j_gene: TRBJ1-6
abundance: .

CDR3aa: CASSLNYRLAGAQETQYF
CDR3nt: TGTGCCAGCAGCTTAAATTACCGACTAGCGGGGGCCCAAGAGACCCAGTACTTC
d_gene: TRBD2
v_gene: TRBV7-8
j_gene: TRBJ2-5
abundance: .

CDR3aa: CASSPPYLAGNEQFF
CDR3nt: TGTGCCAGCTCACCACCGTATCTCGCAGGGAATGAGCAGTTCTTC
d_gene: .
v_gene: TRBV18
j_gene: TRBJ2-1
abundance: .

CDR3aa: CASGLGSQETQYF
CDR3nt: TGTGCTAGTGGTTTGGGGTCCCAGGAGACCCAGTACTTC
d_gene: .
v_gene: TRBV12-5
j_gene: TRBJ2-5
abundance: .

CDR3aa: CASSLERVGEQYF
CDR3nt: TGTGCCAGCAGCTTGGAGAGGGTCGGCGAGCAGTACTTC
d_gene: .
v_gene: TRBV5-6
j_gene: TRBJ2-7
abundance: .

CDR3aa: CASSFATGNEKLFF
CDR3nt: TGTGCCAGCAGCTTCGCGACAGGGAATGAAAAACTGTTTTTT
d_gene: TRBD1
v_gene: TRBV7-2
j_gene: TRBJ1-4
abundance: .

CDR3aa: CASSTYRTSGGGEQFF
CDR3nt: TGTGCCAGCAGCACCTATAGGACTAGCGGGGGTGGGGAGCAGTTCTTC
d_gene: TRBD2
v_gene: TRBV7-2
j_gene: TRBJ2-1
abundance: few

CDR3aa: CASSGTVGETQYF
CDR3nt: TGTGCCAGCAGTGGGACAGTCGGGGAGACCCAGTACTTC
d_gene: .
v_gene: TRBV2
j_gene: TRBJ2-5
abundance: .

CDR3aa: CASRTPAGGYGYTF
CDR3nt: TGTGCCAGCAGGACACCAGCGGGAGGATATGGCTACACCTTC
d_gene: .
v_gene: TRBV6-5
j_gene: TRBJ1-2
abundance: .

CDR3aa: CSVEIPGQIKAFF
CDR3nt: TGCAGCGTTGAGATACCGGGACAGATTAAAGCTTTCTTT
d_gene: TRBD1
v_gene: TRBV29-1
j_gene: TRBJ1-1
abundance: .

CDR3aa: CASSVGTSNTEAFF
CDR3nt: TGTGCCAGCAGCGTCGGGACATCGAACACTGAAGCTTTCTTT
d_gene: .
v_gene: TRBV9
j_gene: TRBJ1-1
abundance: few

CDR3aa: CASSQDLGEGSYEQYF
CDR3nt: TGTGCCAGCAGCCAAGATCTGGGGGAGGGCTCTTACGAGCAGTACTTC
d_gene: TRBD2
v_gene: TRBV14
j_gene: TRBJ2-7
abundance: .

CDR3aa: CASSPSLEQYF
CDR3nt: TGTGCCAGCAGTCCAAGCTTGGAGCAGTACTTC
d_gene: .
v_gene: TRBV28
j_gene: TRBJ2-7
abundance: .

CDR3aa: CARSGTGGGEQYF
CDR3nt: TGTGCCAGATCCGGGACAGGGGGCGGGGAGCAGTACTTC
d_gene: .
v_gene: TRBV21-1
j_gene: TRBJ2-7
abundance: .

CDR3aa: CASSQENQGGYEQYF
CDR3nt: TGCGCCAGCAGCCAAGAGAATCAAGGGGGCTACGAGCAGTACTTC
d_gene: .
v_gene: TRBV4-3
j_gene: TRBJ2-7
abundance: .

CDR3aa: CASSRGGPIFYGYTF
CDR3nt: TGCGCCAGCAGCCGAGGGGGCCCTATCTTCTATGGCTACACCTTC
d_gene: TRBD1
v_gene: TRBV4-1
j_gene: TRBJ1-2
abundance: .

CDR3aa: CASSLEQGPRWYNSPLHF
CDR3nt: TGCGCCAGCAGCTTGGAACAGGGCCCAAGGTGGTATAATTCACCCCTCCACTTT
d_gene: .
v_gene: TRBV5-1
j_gene: TRBJ1-6
abundance: .

CDR3aa: CSVVEGGKSYEQYF
CDR3nt: TGCAGCGTCGTCGAGGGAGGGAAATCCTACGAGCAGTACTTC
d_gene: TRBD2
v_gene: TRBV29-1
j_gene: TRBJ2-7
abundance: .

CDR3aa: CASSQGQGEQYF
CDR3nt: TGCGCCAGCAGCCAGGGACAGGGTGAGCAGTACTTC
d_gene: TRBD1
v_gene: TRBV5-1
j_gene: TRBJ2-7
abundance: .

CDR3aa: CANINHRGKETQYF
CDR3nt: TGTGCCAACATAAATCATCGGGGAAAAGAGACCCAGTACTTC
d_gene: .
v_gene: TRBV19
j_gene: TRBJ2-5
abundance: .

CDR3aa: CASSRRASSLEAFF
CDR3nt: TGTGCCAGCAGTAGGCGGGCATCGAGCCTTGAAGCTTTCTTT
d_gene: .
v_gene: TRBV28
j_gene: TRBJ1-1
abundance: once